These 15 T cell receptor beta chains were all obtained from the same sample, sequenced in a study of blood T cell repertoires in COVID-19 (dated by TCRdb to 2020 to 2022). Libraries came from the immunoSEQ multiplex PCR assay. TCRdb provides this immuneACCESS table in a form limited to in-frame rearrangements. Some clones are lacking; in checked studies, under half of them reflect an unresolved V gene, and why the rest are absent is not known. This sample lists 220,000 or so clones; roughly 84% were detected once. Together, the top ten hold less than 2.5% of the sample. The specimen sequenced was peripheral blood. The receptors shown here come from a woman aged 55-69 years with acute or convalescent COVID-19.

CDR3 region: CASSYRQGAHYGYTF. The CDR3, as DNA: TGTGCCAGCAGCTATCGACAGGGGGCGCATTATGGCTACACCTTC. J is TRBJ1-2 and V is TRBV7-2; 10 nucleotides agree with TRBD1. The V segment lost 4 bases and the J segment 5 bases; nucleotides outside the gene matches: 7. The CDR3 is made up of 15 amino acids. From germline, CDR1 is SGHTA and CDR2 FQGNSA.

This clone was recorded only once. The chain uses TRBV5-6 and TRBJ1-2; D is ambiguous. CDR3 length equals 11 residues. Trimming removed 7 bases at V and 8 bases at J, with 12 bases between. From germline, CDR1 is SGHDT and CDR2 YYEEEE. CDR3 DNA sequence: TGTGCCAGCGGCCCCCAGGCGGGCTACACCTTC. This encodes CASGPQAGYTF.

In this sample, this clone turned up once. The genes are TRBV10-3 and TRBJ1-1; possibly TRBD1 for D (6 bases). Germline assignment: CDR1 ENHRY and CDR2 SYGVKD. The ends were cut back, 6 bases at V and 0 bases at J, with 14 bases in the middle. The CDR3 consists of 15 residues. In nucleotides, the CDR3 is TGTGCCATCAGGGGTTCGACAGGTCTGAACACTGAAGCTTTCTTT. Translated: CAIRGSTGLNTEAFF.

This chain connects TRBV4-1 to TRBJ1-1; 7 bases match TRBD1. Trimming at V came to 2 bases and at J to 2 bases, leaving 11 bases not matched to a gene. Germline lookup yields CDR1 MGHRA and CDR2 YSYEKL. This CDR3 has 17 residues. The CDR3, as DNA: TGCGCCAGCAGCCAATCGGCAGGGGGTGTAAAAAACACTGAAGCTTTCTTT. Residues: CASSQSAGGVKNTEAFF.

The J gene is TRBJ1-2, the V gene TRBV11-1; 8 bases match TRBD1. Germline V gives CDR1 SGHAT, CDR2 FQDESV (reference sequence). The CDR3 loop spans 13 amino acids. The V segment lost 5 bases and the J segment 4 bases; nucleotides outside the gene matches: 3. Here the CDR3 reads CASSTTGGYGYTF. The CDR3 DNA sequence: TGTGCCAGCAGCACAACAGGGGGCTATGGCTACACCTTC.

The chain uses TRBV19 and TRBJ1-2; TRBD1 matches 8 bases. The J segment lost 2 bases and the V segment lost 5 bases, leaving 7 bases of the junction unmatched. Germline V lookup: CDR1 LNHDA, CDR2 SQIVND (reference sequence). CDR3 length: 15 amino acids. CDR3 sequence reads: CASSGQGGVNYGYTF. CDR3 in DNA: TGTGCCAGTAGTGGACAGGGAGGGGTGAACTATGGCTACACCTTC.

V and J are TRBV4-2 and TRBJ2-7; perhaps TRBD2 as D (7 bases). The CDR3 has 15 amino acids. Looked up from germline, CDR1 is LGHNA and CDR2 is YNFKEQ. Trimming stripped 0 bases from V and 4 bases from J, with 13 bases between. DNA for the CDR3: TGTGCCAGCAGCCAAGAGGGGGGGCGCCATTACGAGCAGTACTTC. Protein: CASSQEGGRHYEQYF.

The gene calls are TRBV6-6 and TRBJ2-5, with D unclear. Trimming took 8 bases from V and 2 from J, leaving 6 bases between them. The CDR3 runs 11 residues. The germline V gene encodes CDR1 MNHNY and CDR2 SVGAGI (reference sequence). CDR3 amino acids: CASGTQETQYF. DNA of the CDR3: TGTGCCAGCGGTACTCAAGAGACCCAGTACTTC.

The chain has TRBV25-1 and TRBJ1-3, with TRBD1 matching over 8 bases. CDR1 and CDR2 (germline): MGHDK, SYGVNS. There are 15 residues in the CDR3. V lost 7 bases to trimming and J lost 1 base; unmatched junction nucleotides: 6. The CDR3 bases are TGTGCCAGCACAGGACAGGGAGTATCTGGAAACACCATATATTTT. Translating it yields CASTGQGVSGNTIYF. The variable domain in full, with the rest retrieved from reference TRBV25-1 and TRBJ1-3, is EADIYQTPRYLVIGTGKKITLECSQTMGHDKMYWYQQDPGMELHLIHYSYGVNSTEKGDLSSESTVSRIRTEHFPLTLESARPSHTSQYLCASTGQGVSGNTIYFGEGSWLTVV.

This sequence joins TRBV30 and TRBJ1-6; 8 positions match TRBD1. V shed 3 bases, J shed 9 bases, and the junction held 7 bases outside the gene matches. The CDR3 covers 14 residues. Germline V lookup: CDR1 GTSNPN, CDR2 SVGIG (reference sequence). The CDR3 here is CAWREQGAGSPLHF. The CDR3 DNA reads TGTGCCTGGAGGGAGCAGGGGGCGGGTTCACCCCTCCACTTT. Filled out from reference TRBV30 and TRBJ1-6, the complete variable domain reads SQTIHQWPATLVQPVGSPLSLECTVEGTSNPNLYWYRQAAGRGLQLLFYSVGIGQISSEVPQNLSASRPQDRQFILSSKKLLLSDSGFYLCAWREQGAGSPLHFGNGTRLTVT.

The table lists this clone with a few counts. The rearrangement links TRBV2 to TRBJ1-1; D is uncertain. Germline V gene sequence: CDR1 SNHLY, CDR2 FYNNEI. V was trimmed by 5 bases and J by 3 bases, leaving 7 bases between them. The CDR3 consists of 12 residues. This chain's CDR3 is CASSFQYTEAFF. For the CDR3, the DNA is TGTGCCAGCAGTTTTCAGTACACTGAAGCTTTCTTT.

The chain employs TRBV6-5 and TRBJ1-2; 7 bases align to TRBD1. Germline CDR1 and CDR2: MNHEY and SVGAGI. This CDR3 comprises 13 residues. The V segment lost 5 bases and the J segment 8 bases; nucleotides outside the gene matches: 8. The CDR3 spells CASSHGGQRGYTF. CDR3 in DNA: TGTGCCAGCAGTCATGGGGGACAGAGGGGCTACACCTTC.

The chain joins TRBV4-1 to TRBJ1-2, with TRBD1 as a possible D gene (6 bases). V was shortened by 9 bases and J by 5 bases, with 22 bases between the two germline ends. This CDR3 is 15 amino acids long. Looked up from germline, CDR1 is MGHRA and CDR2 is YSYEKL. CDR3: CASLGRTDRGYGYTF. In DNA, the CDR3 is TGCGCCAGTTTGGGAAGGACAGACCGAGGGTATGGCTACACCTTC.

The rearrangement links TRBV6-1 to TRBJ2-6; D uncertain. The CDR3 sequence is 13 residues long. Germline loops: CDR1 MNHNS, CDR2 SASEGT. V dropped 3 bases and J dropped 2 bases, with 2 bases sitting between them. In DNA, the CDR3 is TGTGCCAGCAGTGATACTGGGGCCAACGTCCTGACTTTC. The encoded protein is CASSDTGANVLTF.

The V gene is TRBV3-1 (or the pseudogene TRBV3-2), the J gene TRBJ2-7, with D perhaps matching TRBD2 (5 bases). V gave up 1 base and J gave up 0 bases, with 10 bases separating them. Germline CDR1 and CDR2: LGHDT and YNNKEL (reference sequence). The CDR3 consists of 15 residues. This CDR3 reads CASSQGMGVSYEQYF. CDR3 bases: TGTGCCAGCAGCCAAGGGATGGGAGTCTCCTACGAGCAGTACTTC.